A single TCR beta chain is shown here with its context. Its target is unknown. Post-ART PBMC samples numbered at least two per donor, and pre-ART ones at least one. Ahead of DNA extraction, samples held roughly 0.95-11 million cryopreserved PBMC each. The libraries were made with immunoSEQ v3.0 at survey level. Clones were sequenced by immunoSEQ multiplex PCR, and TCRdb holds only the in-frame ones, with some missing. The table records about 27,000 clones, about 84% of them present only once. These data come from a study of long-term antiretroviral therapy in people with HIV. Study-wide results and caveats: When set beside controls, HIV repertoires had CDR3 length ranges that were narrower.

V shed 4 bases and J shed 4 bases, with 9 bases lying between them. CDR3 length: 13 residues. CDR1 and CDR2 (germline): MNHNY, SVGAGI (reference sequence). This specimen was unsorted PBMCs, taken 0.8 years before starting antiretroviral therapy. The chain combines TRBV6-6 with TRBJ2-3, with D unresolved. This sequence was found in a man aged 18-30 years with HIV. The CDR3 DNA reads TGTGCCAGCAGTTTTGGAAATCCAGATACGCAGTATTTT. This encodes CASSFGNPDTQYF.